This entry lists 10 T cell receptor beta chains sequenced from one sample in a study of early T cells in non-severe SARS-CoV-2 infection. One entry per CDR3 protein results from TCRdb running MiXCR on the 5' RACE reads. This table has approximately 88,000 distinct CDR3 sequences, approximately 15% appearing once. Sequencing input: whole blood. These receptors were obtained from an adult who was a healthcare worker with PCR-confirmed SARS-CoV-2 infection or an uninfected control (not recorded which).

This clonotype was found many times. The chain carries TRBV20-1 and TRBJ2-7, with D perhaps matching TRBD1 or TRBD2 (5 bases each). The CDR3 consists of 13 residues. Between the trimmed V and J ends, which lost 6 bases and 2 bases, there was a span of 14 bases. Germline values: CDR1 DFQATT, CDR2 SNEGSKA (reference sequence). In nucleotides, the CDR3 is TGCAGTGCCGGAGACGGGGCCGCCTACGAGCAGTACTTC. Protein sequence: CSAGDGAAYEQYF.

The CDR3 region is CASSQAGGLAASHTDTQYF. CDR3 DNA sequence: TGTGCCAGCAGCCAGGCGGGAGGGCTAGCGGCTTCCCACACAGATACGCAGTATTTT. This rearrangement joins TRBV3-1 to TRBJ2-3, with 9 bases identical to TRBD2. Germline V gene data show CDR1 as LGHDT and CDR2 as YNNKEL (reference sequence). The CDR3 is 19 residues long. J was trimmed by 2 bases and V by 3 bases; bases with no gene match: 15.

This rearrangement joins TRBV2 to TRBJ1-1; 7 bases fit TRBD1. V shed 6 bases and J 5 bases; nucleotides not matched to a gene: 3. The CDR3 has 12 residues. Germline CDR1 SNHLY, CDR2 FYNNEI. The CDR3 DNA sequence: TGTGCCAGCAGACAGGGGAGGACTGAAGCTTTCTTT. Translating gives CASRQGRTEAFF.

Many counts were recorded for this clonotype. The genes are TRBV20-1 and TRBJ1-1, with D maybe TRBD1 (5 bases). The V gene's germline CDR1 is DFQATT and CDR2 SNEGSKA (reference sequence). The V end was cut by 5 bases, the J end by 11 bases, with 12 bases between. CDR3 size: 10 residues. The CDR3 region is CSAQRGEAFF. CDR3 DNA sequence: TGCAGTGCTCAGAGGGGAGAGGCTTTCTTT.

The genes are TRBV20-1 and TRBJ1-2; D is undetermined. Germline values: CDR1 DFQATT, CDR2 SNEGSKA (reference sequence). The CDR3 is 12 residues long. The germline V and J ends were trimmed by 3 bases and 6 bases, with 11 bases remaining between them. Written as DNA, the CDR3 is TGCAGTGCTAGCCCCCAGCCTGATGGCTACACCTTC. This codes for CSASPQPDGYTF.

The chain recombines TRBV3-1 with TRBJ1-2; maybe TRBD1 (5 bases). Germline CDR1 LGHDT, CDR2 YNNKEL (reference sequence). Trimming pared 3 bases from V and 0 bases from J, leaving 8 bases between. This CDR3 region has 14 residues. This CDR3 is CASSQSGSNYGYTF. CDR3 bases: TGTGCCAGCAGCCAGTCAGGGTCTAACTATGGCTACACCTTC.

This clonotype was seen more than once but under ten times. The gene calls are TRBV30 and TRBJ2-5, with 8 positions matching TRBD2. V trimming: 3 bases; J trimming: 1 base; junction bases outside the gene matches: 4. This CDR3 comprises 14 residues. Germline CDR1 GTSNPN, CDR2 SVGIG (reference sequence). Here the CDR3 reads CAWRPGGAQETQYF. In DNA, the CDR3 is TGTGCCTGGAGGCCCGGGGGGGCCCAAGAGACCCAGTACTTC.

This clonotype was seen a handful of times. The rearrangement joins TRBV2 to TRBJ1-2; possible D gene TRBD1, 5 bases. This CDR3 is built from 12 residues. Germline assignment: CDR1 SNHLY and CDR2 FYNNEI. The V end lost 5 bases, the J end lost 6 bases, and 10 bases lay between the germline ends. CDR3 nucleotide sequence: TGTGCCAGCAGTAAGGACACGGATGGCTACACCTTC. It is translated as CASSKDTDGYTF. The full variable domain, in which reference TRBV2 and TRBJ1-2 provide the parts outside the CDR3, is EPEVTQTPSHQVTQMGQEVILRCVPISNHLYFYWYRQILGQKVEFLVSFYNNEISEKSEIFDDQFSVERPDGSNFTLKIRSTKLEDSAMYFCASSKDTDGYTFGSGTRLTVV.

This clonotype was detected ten times or more. The chain has TRBV20-1 and TRBJ1-2; no reliable D call. The CDR3 loop spans 11 amino acids. The germline CDR1 and CDR2 sequences are DFQATT and SNEGSKA (reference sequence). Trimming shortened V by 5 bases and J by 3 bases, and 7 bases separated the two germline ends. As DNA, the CDR3 is TGCAGTGCTGCGGACGACTATGGCTACACCTTC. It translates to CSAADDYGYTF.

This clonotype showed up many times. The chain has TRBV12-3 or TRBV12-4 and TRBJ2-5; D unresolved. CDR3 size: 13 residues. V was shortened by 5 bases and J by 5 bases, with 12 bases between the two germline ends. DNA for the CDR3: TGTGCCAGCAGTATCGTCCGACGGGAGACCCAGTACTTC. It translates to CASSIVRRETQYF.